Following are 18 T cell receptor beta chains from one sample sequenced in a study of T-cell reconstitution after alpha-beta-depleted transplantation in children. For TCRbeta, the library was prepared with unique molecular identifiers. One entry per CDR3 protein results from TCRdb running MiXCR on the PCR reads. The sample consists of just over 950,000 distinct CDR3 sequences, 25% to 30% of them appearing once. The material was PBMCs, mostly from graft donor cells, obtained 360 days after TCRalphabeta/CD19-depleted stem cell transplant. The receptor source for this set is a boy in the first two years of life who had a stem cell transplant for SCID, so the T cells may come from the graft donor.

The chain carries TRBV5-1 and TRBJ1-2; 7 bases map to TRBD1. V gave up 1 base and J gave up 3 bases; unmatched junction bases: 3. The CDR3 sequence is 14 residues long. CDR1 is SGHRS and CDR2 is YFSETQ in the germline V gene. The CDR3 loop reads CASSLSQGDYGYTF. The DNA of the CDR3 is TGCGCCAGCAGCTTGTCTCAGGGGGACTATGGCTACACCTTC.

The gene calls are TRBV12-3 or TRBV12-4 and TRBJ1-1; D call uncertain. The CDR3 consists of 16 residues. V shed 0 bases and J shed 3 bases, with 14 bases lying between them. Here the CDR3 reads CASSLALTGLDTEAFF. Here the CDR3 DNA reads TGTGCCAGCAGTTTAGCGCTAACTGGGTTGGACACTGAAGCTTTCTTT.

The rearrangement links TRBV7-3 to TRBJ2-2, with 8 bases fitting TRBD1. The CDR3 has 16 amino acids. Germline V gene sequence: CDR1 SGHTA, CDR2 FQGTGA. After removal of 0 bases from V and 2 bases from J, the junction contained 2 bases not matched to a gene. The CDR3 sequence: CASSLTGQGNTGELFF. In DNA, the CDR3 is TGTGCCAGCAGCTTAACTGGACAGGGTAACACCGGGGAGCTGTTTTTT.

The genes are TRBV9 and TRBJ2-1; D possibly corresponds to TRBD2 (7 bases). There are 16 residues in the CDR3. V lost 3 bases and J lost 6, with 19 bases in between. Germline V lookup: CDR1 SGDLS, CDR2 YYNGEE. The CDR3 bases are TGTGCCAGCAGCGCCCCCGCGGGGGCCCCCTCCAATGAGCAGTTCTTC. Protein product: CASSAPAGAPSNEQFF.

The rearrangement links TRBV11-2 to TRBJ2-3; 11 bases match TRBD2. This CDR3 spans 16 amino acids. V trimming: 5 bases; J trimming: 2 bases; junction bases outside the gene matches: 6. Germline assignment: CDR1 SGHAT and CDR2 FQNNGV. DNA for the CDR3: TGTGCCAGCAGCGCACGACTAGCGGGGACCACAGATACGCAGTATTTT. Protein sequence: CASSARLAGTTDTQYF.

The rearrangement joins TRBV20-1 to TRBJ2-1; the match to TRBD2 covers 7 bases. The J segment lost 5 bases and the V segment lost 3 bases, leaving 10 bases of the junction unmatched. CDR1 DFQATT and CDR2 SNEGSKA come from the germline V gene (reference sequence). This CDR3 comprises 15 residues. CDR3 amino acids: CSASRGGGPNNEQFF. DNA for the CDR3: TGCAGTGCTAGTCGAGGCGGGGGTCCCAACAATGAGCAGTTCTTC.

This clonotype was observed a handful of times. The chain carries TRBV7-6 and TRBJ1-4; a weak D match, TRBD1 (6 bases). This CDR3 region has 16 residues. The germline V gene encodes CDR1 SGHVS and CDR2 FNYEAQ. Trimming pared 1 base from V and 7 bases from J, leaving 16 bases between. The DNA of the CDR3 is TGTGCCAGCAGCTTAGAGGGGGGAGGCTTCAGTGAAAAACTGTTTTTT. This gives the protein CASSLEGGGFSEKLFF.

The chain carries TRBV15 and TRBJ1-4; D unresolved. The germline V and J ends were trimmed by 0 bases and 4 bases, with 12 bases remaining between them. The length of the CDR3 is 16 residues. Germline lookup yields CDR1 LNHNV and CDR2 YYDKDF (reference sequence). In nucleotides, the CDR3 is TGTGCCACCAGCAGAGATCGGGCAGGATATAATGAAAAACTGTTTTTT. Translated, it gives CATSRDRAGYNEKLFF.

This clonotype was seen only a few times. The chain recombines TRBV20-1 with TRBJ2-7; D perhaps matches TRBD1 (5 bases). The CDR3 loop spans 12 amino acids. The germline gives CDR1 DFQATT, CDR2 SNEGSKA (reference sequence). The ends were cut back, 6 bases at V and 0 bases at J, with 9 bases in the middle. CDR3 residues: CSAKGDSYEQYF. The CDR3, as DNA: TGCAGTGCCAAAGGGGACTCCTACGAGCAGTACTTC.

This clonotype was picked up many times. V usage is TRBV10-3 and J usage is TRBJ2-1, with 9 nucleotides matching TRBD1. The germline gives CDR1 ENHRY, CDR2 SYGVKD. Losses at the gene ends were 5 bases for V and 6 bases for J; bases not matched to a gene: 8. CDR3 length equals 15 residues. CDR3 residues: CAISLTGGAGNEQFF. The CDR3 nucleotides are TGTGCCATCAGTTTAACAGGGGGCGCAGGCAATGAGCAGTTCTTC.

The V gene is TRBV15, the J gene TRBJ1-5; D may be TRBD1 (6 bases). This CDR3 contains 15 residues. Germline V CDR1 and CDR2: LNHNV, YYDKDF (reference sequence). V was clipped by 7 bases and J by 0 bases, with 13 bases between them. CDR3 sequence (DNA): TGTGCCACCACCTTCGGGGGGGCTAGCAATCAGCCCCAGCATTTT. Translation gives CATTFGGASNQPQHF. The whole variable domain, remainder taken from reference TRBV15 and TRBJ1-5, is DAMVIQNPRYQVTQFGKPVTLSCSQTLNHNVMYWYQQKSSQAPKLLFHYYDKDFNNEADTPDNFQSRRPNTSFCFLDIRSPGLGDTAMYLCATTFGGASNQPQHFGDGTRLSIL.

This clonotype came up a few times. The V and J genes are TRBV12-3 or TRBV12-4 and TRBJ2-2, with D perhaps matching TRBD2 (5 bases). CDR3 length equals 16 residues. Trimming shortened V by 7 bases and J by 2 bases, and 17 bases separated the two germline ends. This chain's CDR3 is CASTRGIGVNTGELFF. The CDR3 DNA reads TGTGCCAGCACCCGAGGAATCGGGGTCAACACCGGGGAGCTGTTTTTT.

The sample holds a few counts of this clonotype. The genes are TRBV7-2 and TRBJ2-1; 8 bases line up with TRBD1. The V and J ends lost 4 bases and 7 bases, in that order; junction bases with no gene match: 6. CDR3 size: 14 residues. CDR1 and CDR2 from the germline V gene are SGHTA and FQGNSA. The CDR3 loop is CASSSDRVGNEQFF. The CDR3 DNA reads as TGTGCCAGCAGCTCGGACAGGGTCGGAAATGAGCAGTTCTTC.

This clonotype has just a few counts. This chain links TRBV7-9 with TRBJ2-1, with TRBD2 as a possible D gene (6 bases). Germline lookup yields CDR1 SEHNR and CDR2 FQNEAQ (reference sequence). Trimming stripped 4 bases from V and 9 bases from J, with 19 bases between. The length of the CDR3 is 15 residues. CDR3: CASSSPGLLVTEQFF. In nucleotides, the CDR3 is TGTGCCAGCAGCTCTCCGGGACTGCTTGTTACTGAGCAGTTCTTC.

This clonotype was picked up one time. The V and J genes are TRBV7-2 and TRBJ2-2; TRBD2 is a possible D gene (6 bases). The germline V gene encodes CDR1 SGHTA and CDR2 FQGNSA. This CDR3 comprises 17 residues. V lost 5 bases, J lost 2 bases, and 18 bases lay in between. The DNA for the CDR3 is TGTGCCAGCAGCCGTGTTATGCTAGCGCACAACACCGGGGAGCTGTTTTTT. It encodes CASSRVMLAHNTGELFF. The whole variable domain, remainder taken from reference TRBV7-2 and TRBJ2-2, is GAGVSQSPSNKVTEKGKDVELRCDPISGHTALYWYRQSLGQGLEFLIYFQGNSAPDKSGLPSDRFSAERTGGSVSTLTIQRTQQEDSAVYLCASSRVMLAHNTGELFFGEGSRLTVL.

This clonotype turned up a few times. This chain connects TRBV30 to TRBJ2-7, with 8 bases aligning to TRBD1. V shed 2 bases and J 3 bases; nucleotides not matched to a gene: 3. The CDR3 totals 13 residues. Looked up from germline, CDR1 is GTSNPN and CDR2 is SVGIG (reference sequence). CDR3 loop: CAWSRTGNYEQYF. CDR3 nucleotide sequence: TGTGCCTGGAGTCGGACAGGGAACTACGAGCAGTACTTC.

The rearrangement links TRBV6-2 or TRBV6-3 to TRBJ2-3; D call uncertain. With 0 bases removed from V and 0 bases from J, the gap between germline ends came to 28 bases. The CDR3 is 22 residues long. The germline V gene encodes CDR1 MNHEY and CDR2 SVGEGT. CDR3: CASSYSEFGHRLPISSTDTQYF. In DNA, the CDR3 is TGTGCCAGCAGTTACTCAGAATTTGGGCATCGACTTCCCATCTCCAGCACAGATACGCAGTATTTT.

The rearrangement uses TRBV12-3 or TRBV12-4 and TRBJ2-2; TRBD1 matches 10 bases. The CDR3 is 16 amino acids. Losses at the gene ends were 3 bases for V and 5 bases for J; bases not matched to a gene: 6. CDR3 in amino acids: CASSFSPGQGTGELFF. The CDR3 DNA reads as TGTGCCAGCAGTTTTTCGCCGGGACAGGGGACCGGGGAGCTGTTTTTT.